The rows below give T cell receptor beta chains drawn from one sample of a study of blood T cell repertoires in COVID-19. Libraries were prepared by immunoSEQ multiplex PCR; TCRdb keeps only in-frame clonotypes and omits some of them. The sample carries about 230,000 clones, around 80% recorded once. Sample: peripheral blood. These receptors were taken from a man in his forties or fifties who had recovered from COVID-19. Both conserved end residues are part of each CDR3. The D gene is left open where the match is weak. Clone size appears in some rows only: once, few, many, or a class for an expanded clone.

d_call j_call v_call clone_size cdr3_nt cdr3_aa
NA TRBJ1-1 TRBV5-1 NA TGCGCCAGCAGCCTGAGGGGGAGTTGGGACACTGAAGCTTTCTTT CASSLRGSWDTEAFF
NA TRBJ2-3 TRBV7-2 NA TGTGCCAGCAGCTTAAATTTAGCAGATACGCAGTATTTT CASSLNLADTQYF
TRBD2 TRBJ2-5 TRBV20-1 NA TGCAGTGCTAGTTCCAGCGGGAGGTTCCAAGAGACCCAGTACTTC CSASSSGRFQETQYF
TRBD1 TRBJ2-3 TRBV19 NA TGTGCCAGTAGTATAGGAGGGACAGGCACAGATACGCAGTATTTT CASSIGGTGTDTQYF
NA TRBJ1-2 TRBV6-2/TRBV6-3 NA TGTGCCAGCAGCCGGACAGCCACATATGGCTACACCTTC CASSRTATYGYTF
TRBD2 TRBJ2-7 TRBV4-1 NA TGCGCCAGCAGCCAAGATGAACTAGCGGGAGACAGGATTATCTACGAGCAGTACTTC CASSQDELAGDRIIYEQYF
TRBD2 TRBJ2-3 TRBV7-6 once TGTGCCAGCAGCTTAATATCACGGGAGGTGAAAGATACGCAGTATTTT CASSLISREVKDTQYF
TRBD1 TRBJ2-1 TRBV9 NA TGTGCCAGCAGCGAATCCGGGACAGGAAAGGCTGAGCAGTTCTTC CASSESGTGKAEQFF
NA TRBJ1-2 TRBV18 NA TGTGCCAGCTCACAGTCCAGTAACTATGGCTACACCTTC CASSQSSNYGYTF
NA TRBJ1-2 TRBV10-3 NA TGTGCCATCAGTGAGTCGACGGGGGGCTATGGCTACACCTTC CAISESTGGYGYTF
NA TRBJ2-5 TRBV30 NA TGTGCCTGGGAACTAGGACAAGAGACCCAGTACTTC CAWELGQETQYF
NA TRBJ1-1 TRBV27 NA TGTGCCAGCAGTCCGATAGATGACACTGAAGCTTTCTTT CASSPIDDTEAFF
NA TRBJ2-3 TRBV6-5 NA TGTGCCAGCAGTTACTGGGGGGGCCGAGGAGATACGCAGTATTTT CASSYWGGRGDTQYF
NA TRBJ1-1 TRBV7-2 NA TGTGCCAGCAGCTACGCGGCCCCGAACACTGAAGCTTTCTTT CASSYAAPNTEAFF
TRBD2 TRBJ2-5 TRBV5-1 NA TGCGCCAGCAGCTCACTAGCGGGGGACCAAGAGACCCAGTACTTC CASSSLAGDQETQYF
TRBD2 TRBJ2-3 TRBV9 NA TGTGCCAGCAGCGTAGTTCCGGGAGGAGATACGCAGTATTTT CASSVVPGGDTQYF
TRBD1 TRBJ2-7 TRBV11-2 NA TGTGCCAGCACCAGTTACCGGGACAGGGGCTACGAGCAGTACTTC CASTSYRDRGYEQYF
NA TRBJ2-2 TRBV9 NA TGTGCCAGCAGCGTAAGTGACTACCCCGTGGGCCCCGGGGAGCTGTTTTTT CASSVSDYPVGPGELFF
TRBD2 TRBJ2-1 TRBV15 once TGTGCCACCAGCAGACCGACTTCCAAAGCGGGGGGGCCTAATGAGCAGTTCTTC CATSRPTSKAGGPNEQFF
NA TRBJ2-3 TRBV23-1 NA TGCGCCAGCAGTCAACAGTGTACGCAGTATTTT CASSQQCTQYF
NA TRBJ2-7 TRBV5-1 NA TGCGCCAGCAGCTTGTACAGGTCCGACGAGCAGTACTTC CASSLYRSDEQYF
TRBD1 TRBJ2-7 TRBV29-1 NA TGCAGCGCACAAGGACAGGGGGGTAGGTACGAGCAGTACTTC CSAQGQGGRYEQYF
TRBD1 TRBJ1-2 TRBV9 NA TGTGCCTCCCAAGGGACAGGGGGAAGTGGCTACACCTTC CASQGTGGSGYTF
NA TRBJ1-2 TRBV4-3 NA TGCGCCAGCAGCCAAGATCGGAGTTCTTATGGCTACACCTTC CASSQDRSSYGYTF
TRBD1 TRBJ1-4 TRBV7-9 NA TGTGCCAGCATCCGAACAGGGGGTAATGAAAAACTGTTTTTT CASIRTGGNEKLFF
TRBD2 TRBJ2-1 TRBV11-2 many TGTGCCAGCAGCTTAAGGACTAGCGGGCACAATGAGCAGTTCTTC CASSLRTSGHNEQFF
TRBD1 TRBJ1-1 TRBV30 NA TGTGCCTGCCCACGTCCGGGACAGCTGAACACTGAAGCTTTCTTT CACPRPGQLNTEAFF
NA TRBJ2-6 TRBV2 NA TGTGCCACCTCCTTGGGGCCTAGTTCTGGGGCCAACGTCCTGACTTTC CATSLGPSSGANVLTF
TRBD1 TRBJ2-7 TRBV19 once TGTGCCACCACCCCAACAGGGGCCCTTGAGCAGTACTTC CATTPTGALEQYF
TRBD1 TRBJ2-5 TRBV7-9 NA TGTGCCAGCAGCTTAATTTGGGACAGGGGGGAGGAGACCCAGTACTTC CASSLIWDRGEETQYF
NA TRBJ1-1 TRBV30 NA TGTGCCTGGGTCGTTTTTAGCCACTGGAACACTGAAGCTTTCTTT CAWVVFSHWNTEAFF
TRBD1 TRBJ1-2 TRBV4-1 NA TGCGCCAGCAGCCACCACCTACAGGGGTCCAACCTCTATGGCTACACCTTC CASSHHLQGSNLYGYTF
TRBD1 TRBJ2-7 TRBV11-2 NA TGTGCCAGCAGCTCTTGGGACAGGAGCTCCTACGAGCAGTACTTC CASSSWDRSSYEQYF
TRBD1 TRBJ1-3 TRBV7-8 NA TGTGCCAGCAGCGACCGGGACAGCGGAAACACCATATATTTT CASSDRDSGNTIYF
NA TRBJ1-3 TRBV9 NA TGTGCCAGCGGTGGCGGCAGCTCCTCTGGAAACACCATATATTTT CASGGGSSSGNTIYF
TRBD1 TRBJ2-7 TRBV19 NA TGTGCCAGTAGAGACAGGGGCGCCTACGAGCAGTACTTC CASRDRGAYEQYF
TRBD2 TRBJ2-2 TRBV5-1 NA TGCGCCAGCAGCTTGGTTGGCGGACTAGCGGGAGGGCCCGGGGAGCTGTTTTTT CASSLVGGLAGGPGELFF
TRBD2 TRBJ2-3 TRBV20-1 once TGCAGTGCTAGTAGACTAGCGGGGGCTGTAACGGATACGCAGTATTTT CSASRLAGAVTDTQYF
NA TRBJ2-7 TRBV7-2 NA TGTGCCAGCAGCTTAACCCAGGGCTACGAGCAGTACTTC CASSLTQGYEQYF
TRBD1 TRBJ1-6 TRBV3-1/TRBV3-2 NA TGTGCCAGCAGCCTCGGGGACAGGGAACCACCCCTCCACTTT CASSLGDREPPLHF